This T cell receptor beta chain originates from a study of CD8 T cells in ankylosing spondylitis. TCRdb ran MiXCR on the 5' RACE reads and lists one entry per CDR3 protein. The sample carries 240,000 or so distinct CDR3 sequences, around 10% recorded once. Germline trimming cut 1 base from V and 4 bases from J; bases unmatched to any gene: 0. This CDR3 is built from 15 residues. Per germline, CDR1 SGHAT and CDR2 FQNNGV. This clonotype has at least ten counts. The antigen is unknown. Whole-study findings and limits: The clones that were linked to disease were reported to be significantly enriched in matched synovial fluid samples from ankylosing spondylitis patients.

The sequence came from a male donor with ankylosing spondylitis or in good health (not recorded which). The gene calls are TRBV11-2 and TRBJ2-1, with 11 bases fitting TRBD2. Sample: blood, either unsorted or a sorted T cell fraction (not recorded which). CDR3 residues: CASSLGTSGYNEQFF. The CDR3 region has the DNA TGTGCCAGCAGCTTAGGGACTAGCGGGTACAATGAGCAGTTCTTC.